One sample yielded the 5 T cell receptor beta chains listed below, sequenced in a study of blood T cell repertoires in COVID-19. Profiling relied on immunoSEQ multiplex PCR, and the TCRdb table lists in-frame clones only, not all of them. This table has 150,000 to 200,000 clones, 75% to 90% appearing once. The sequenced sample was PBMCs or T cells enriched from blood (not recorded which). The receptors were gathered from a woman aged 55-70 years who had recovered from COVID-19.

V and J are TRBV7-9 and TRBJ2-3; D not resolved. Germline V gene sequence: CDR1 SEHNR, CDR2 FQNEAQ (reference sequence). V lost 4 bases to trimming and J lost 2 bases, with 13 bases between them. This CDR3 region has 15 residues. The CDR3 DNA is TGTGCCAGCAGCTACCATAGCTCCCACACAGATACGCAGTATTTT. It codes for CASSYHSSHTDTQYF.

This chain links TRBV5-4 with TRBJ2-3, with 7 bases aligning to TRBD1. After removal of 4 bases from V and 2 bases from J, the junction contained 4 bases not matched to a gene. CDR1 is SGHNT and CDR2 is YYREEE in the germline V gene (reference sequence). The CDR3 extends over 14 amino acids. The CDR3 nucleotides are TGTGCCAGCAGCCAGGGACAGTTCACAGATACGCAGTATTTT. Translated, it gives CASSQGQFTDTQYF.

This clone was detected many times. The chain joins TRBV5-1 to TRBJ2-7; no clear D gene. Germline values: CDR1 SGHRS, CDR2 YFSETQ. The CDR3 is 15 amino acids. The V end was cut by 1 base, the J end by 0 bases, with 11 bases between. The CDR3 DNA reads TGCGCCAGCAGCTTGCAGGCCCCACCCTCCTACGAGCAGTACTTC. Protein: CASSLQAPPSYEQYF.

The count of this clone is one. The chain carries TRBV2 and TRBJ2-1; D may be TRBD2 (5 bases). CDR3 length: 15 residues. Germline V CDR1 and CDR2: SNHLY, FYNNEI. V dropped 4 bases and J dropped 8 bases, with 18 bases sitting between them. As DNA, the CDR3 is TGTGCCAGCAGTGTTCCCGGGCGGGTGTCGGATGAGCAGTTCTTC. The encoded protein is CASSVPGRVSDEQFF.

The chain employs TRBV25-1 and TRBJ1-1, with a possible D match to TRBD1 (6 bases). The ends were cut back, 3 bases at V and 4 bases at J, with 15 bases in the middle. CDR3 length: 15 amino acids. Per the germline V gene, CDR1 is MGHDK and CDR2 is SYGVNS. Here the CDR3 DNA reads TGTGCCAGCAGTGAGTTTGATGGGGGGGCCACTGAAGCTTTCTTT. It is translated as CASSEFDGGATEAFF.